This T cell receptor beta chain emerged from a study of T cells after yellow fever vaccination. This clonotype was counted many times. TCRdb reanalysed the 5' RACE reads using MiXCR and keeps one entry per CDR3 protein. The profile shows some 48,000 distinct CDR3 sequences, more than 6% of them singletons. The CDR3 is 14 residues long. Trimming took 5 bases from V and 5 from J, leaving 12 bases between them. This sequence was found in a man aged 30 to 39 who received the YFV17D yellow fever vaccine. The chain carries TRBV12-3 or TRBV12-4 and TRBJ2-2, with no clear D. Sequenced here: PBMCs, either bulk or a sorted T-cell subset (CD4+, CD8+, memory, or dextramer-sorted; not recorded which), sampled 45 days after the yellow fever booster vaccination. CDR3 amino acids: CASSPGVRTGELFF. The CDR3 DNA reads as TGTGCCAGCAGTCCCGGAGTCCGGACCGGGGAGCTGTTTTTT.